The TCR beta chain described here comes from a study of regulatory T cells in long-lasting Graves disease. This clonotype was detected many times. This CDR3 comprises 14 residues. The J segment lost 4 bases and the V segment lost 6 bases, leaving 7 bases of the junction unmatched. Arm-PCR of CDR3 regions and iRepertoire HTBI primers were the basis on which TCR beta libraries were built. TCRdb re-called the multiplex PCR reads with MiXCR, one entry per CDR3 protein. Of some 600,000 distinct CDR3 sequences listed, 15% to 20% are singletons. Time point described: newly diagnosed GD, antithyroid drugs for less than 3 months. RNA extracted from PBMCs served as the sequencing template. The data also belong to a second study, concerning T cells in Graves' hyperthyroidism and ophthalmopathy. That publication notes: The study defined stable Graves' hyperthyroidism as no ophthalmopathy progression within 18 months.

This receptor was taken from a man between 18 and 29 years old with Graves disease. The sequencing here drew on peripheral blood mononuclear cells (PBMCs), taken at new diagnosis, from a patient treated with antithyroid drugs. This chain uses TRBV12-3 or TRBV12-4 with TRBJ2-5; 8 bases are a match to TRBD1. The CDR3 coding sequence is TGTGCCAGCAGCACTCGAACAGGGGGAGAGACCCAGTACTTC. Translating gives CASSTRTGGETQYF.